This T cell receptor (beta chain) was captured by sequencing in a study of blood T cell repertoires in COVID-19. For the study at large: The study drew acute and convalescent COVID-19 samples from the United States, Italy and Spain. Sample material is recorded as cDNA or gDNA derived from T cells, B-cell-depleted T cells, or PBMCs.

Trimming took 5 bases from V and 6 from J; bases not matched to a gene: 6. Germline V gene data show CDR1 as SGHAT and CDR2 as FQNNGV. The CDR3 loop spans 14 amino acids. The authors' processing: Counts of nucleated cells, estimated from reference gene primer amplification, were obtained. Assay used: immunoSEQ multiplex PCR; TCRdb lists only in-frame clones, some missing. That table supplies the V and J calls and clone size; D and trimming were determined from the DNA. The table records approximately 230,000 clones, about four fifths of them present only once. This clone was detected only a few times.

The sample consisted of peripheral blood. The sequence came from a man aged 80 or over with acute or convalescent COVID-19. The chain uses TRBV11-2 and TRBJ2-2; 7 bases fit TRBD2. CDR3 protein: CASSIGTIAGELFF. Written as DNA, the CDR3 is TGTGCCAGCAGCATAGGGACTATAGCCGGGGAGCTGTTTTTT.